These T cell receptor beta chains were read from a single sample in a study of T cells in tuberculosis. Some clones are missing from TCRdb's copy, which holds only in-frame ones; the method was immunoSEQ multiplex PCR. This sample carries tens of thousands of clones, about 96% of them seen once, and the ten largest clones take more than 5%. Sequenced: PBMCs. Receptor source: a donor aged 10 to 29 with latent tuberculosis or without tuberculosis infection. CDR3s include the opening cysteine and the closing phenylalanine or tryptophan. A D gene is named only where the DNA matches it firmly. Only some rows state a clone size, as once, few, many or a class for expanded clones.

cdr3_nt cdr3_aa clone_size j_call v_call d_call
TGCGCCAGCAGCGAGGCGTCCTCTGGAAACACCATATATTTT CASSEASSGNTIYF . TRBJ1-3 TRBV5-1 .
TGTGCCAGCAGCCGAACTGATCTACAAGAGACCCAGTACTTC CASSRTDLQETQYF once TRBJ2-5 TRBV7-2 .
TGTGCCAGCAGCTGGGGGGGGATTACCAATAGCAATCAGCCCCAGCATTTT CASSWGGITNSNQPQHF once TRBJ1-5 TRBV5-8 .
TGTGCCAGCAGCCAGTTCTCTGGAAACACCATATATTTT CASSQFSGNTIYF . TRBJ1-3 TRBV11-3 .
TGTGCCAGCAGCTTGTCTCGACACTTCCTCGCGACGTCGTATGGCTACACCTTC CASSLSRHFLATSYGYTF . TRBJ1-2 TRBV5-6 .
TGTGCCAGCAGTCCCCTGGGGGGGCTCGACACTGAAGCTTTCTTT CASSPLGGLDTEAFF . TRBJ1-1 TRBV27 .
TGTGCCATCAGCAACGGACTACAAGAGACCCAGTACTTC CAISNGLQETQYF . TRBJ2-5 TRBV10-3 .
TGTGCCAGCAGCCGGCCCATGGGACTAGCGGGAGCGGATACGCAGTATTTT CASSRPMGLAGADTQYF . TRBJ2-3 TRBV9 TRBD2
TGTGCCAGCAGCCCCTCCCCGGGACTAGCGGGGGGTTCTGAGCAGTTCTTC CASSPSPGLAGGSEQFF . TRBJ2-1 TRBV5-4 TRBD2
TGTGCCAGTAGTATAGACGAGGTTAGGAGTGAGCAGTTCTTC CASSIDEVRSEQFF . TRBJ2-1 TRBV19 .
TGTGCTAGTGGTTTAACAGGGTACACAGATACGCAGTATTTT CASGLTGYTDTQYF . TRBJ2-3 TRBV12-5 .
TGTGCCAGTAGTATTTGGCTAGCGGGAGACAATGAGCAGTTCTTC CASSIWLAGDNEQFF . TRBJ2-1 TRBV19 TRBD2
TGTGCCATCAGACCGGGACAGGCCGTTACCGGGGAGCTGTTTTTT CAIRPGQAVTGELFF . TRBJ2-2 TRBV10-3 TRBD1
TGTGCCATCAGTGAGATCCATCAAACAGATTCACCCCTCCACTTT CAISEIHQTDSPLHF . TRBJ1-6 TRBV10-3 .
TGTGCCAGCAGTTGGACAGGGAGTGAAGCTTTCTTT CASSWTGSEAFF . TRBJ1-1 TRBV6-5 TRBD1
TGTGCCACCATGAAAACAGGGACAGGTTCCAATCAGCCCCAGCATTTT CATMKTGTGSNQPQHF . TRBJ1-5 TRBV15 TRBD1
TGTGCCAGCAGCTTAGACAACAGGGGAAGAAATGAGCAGTTCTTC CASSLDNRGRNEQFF . TRBJ2-1 TRBV7-9 TRBD1
TGTGCCAGCAGTTTAGGTCCCGCAGGTGGAGAAAAACTGTTTTTT CASSLGPAGGEKLFF few TRBJ1-4 TRBV27 .
TGCGCCAGCAGCCCGACCGGCCGAGGGGGCGTAGCCTACAATGAGCAGTTCTTC CASSPTGRGGVAYNEQFF . TRBJ2-1 TRBV5-1 TRBD1
TGTGCCAGCAGCGAGGGGACAGGGGGGTTGACTGAAGCTTTCTTT CASSEGTGGLTEAFF . TRBJ1-1 TRBV9 TRBD1
TGTGCCAGCTCACAACAGGGATGGGTCCAAGAGACCCAGTACTTC CASSQQGWVQETQYF . TRBJ2-5 TRBV18 .
TGTGCCAGCAGCTTAGCGGGAGGAAGGTACAATGAGCAGTTCTTC CASSLAGGRYNEQFF . TRBJ2-1 TRBV5-6 TRBD2
TGTGCCAGCAGCTTGCCGCAGGGGGCATCTAGCCCAGATACGCAGTATTTT CASSLPQGASSPDTQYF . TRBJ2-3 TRBV7-9 TRBD1
TGTGCCAGCAGGGTAACTCCGGGGGGCGAGATTGAAAAACTGTTTTTT CASRVTPGGEIEKLFF . TRBJ1-4 TRBV27 .
TGTGCCAGCAGTTGGGACACTGGGAACACCGGGGAGCTGTTTTTT CASSWDTGNTGELFF . TRBJ2-2 TRBV27 .
TGCGCCAGCAGCCAGACCAAGGGGGTCTATGGCTACACCTTC CASSQTKGVYGYTF . TRBJ1-2 TRBV4-3 .
TGTGCCAGCAGTACAGGGGACGAGCAGTACTTC CASSTGDEQYF . TRBJ2-7 TRBV27 TRBD1
TGTGCCAGCAGCAATGGCCAGGGGCCCCTCTCCTACGAGCAGTACTTC CASSNGQGPLSYEQYF . TRBJ2-7 TRBV5-4 .